One T cell receptor beta chain is described in this entry. Its antigen is unidentified. The data were taken from a study of PD-1 blockade in classical Hodgkin lymphoma. Whole-study findings and limits: What caused the repertoire differences, perhaps disease activity or prior therapy, remains undefined.

Trimming at V came to 3 bases and at J to 0 bases, leaving 1 base not matched to a gene. The germline gives CDR1 LNHDA, CDR2 SQIVND (reference sequence). There are 15 residues in the CDR3. Time point specified: cycle 4 day 1 (C4D1), after more than five weeks of nivolumab. Brentuximab vedotin exposure varied among the patients, all of whom had relapsed after autologous stem cell transplantation. Sequencing was performed with immunoSEQ multiplex PCR; in TCRdb, only in-frame clones are kept and a portion is missing. The sample lists over 3,000 clones, approximately 70% seen once, with 45% to 55% in the top ten.

The material was peripheral blood mononuclear cells (PBMCs), obtained before the fourth cycle of nivolumab. This chain links TRBV19 with TRBJ2-1; 8 bases line up with TRBD2. This receptor was identified in a human donor with classical Hodgkin lymphoma. CDR3 amino acids: CASSMSGGSYNEQFF. The DNA of the CDR3 is TGTGCCAGTAGTATGAGCGGGGGCTCCTACAATGAGCAGTTCTTC. Supplemented by reference TRBV19 and TRBJ2-1, the full variable domain reads DGGITQSPKYLFRKEGQNVTLSCEQNLNHDAMYWYRQDPGQGLRLIYYSQIVNDFQKGDIAEGYSVSREKKESFPLTVTSAQKNPTAFYLCASSMSGGSYNEQFFGPGTRLTVL.